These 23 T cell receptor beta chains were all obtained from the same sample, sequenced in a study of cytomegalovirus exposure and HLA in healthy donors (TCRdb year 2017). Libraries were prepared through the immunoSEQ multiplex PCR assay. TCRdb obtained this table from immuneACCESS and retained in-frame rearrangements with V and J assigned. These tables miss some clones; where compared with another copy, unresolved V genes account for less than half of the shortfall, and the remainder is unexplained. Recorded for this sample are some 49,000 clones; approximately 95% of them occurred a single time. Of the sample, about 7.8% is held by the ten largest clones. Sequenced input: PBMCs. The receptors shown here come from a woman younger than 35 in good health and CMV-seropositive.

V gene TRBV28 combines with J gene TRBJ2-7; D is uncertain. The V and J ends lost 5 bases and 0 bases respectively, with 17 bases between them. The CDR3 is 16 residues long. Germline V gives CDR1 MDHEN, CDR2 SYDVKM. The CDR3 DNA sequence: TGTGCCAGCAGTCTAAGCGTCACCATGAGCTCCTACGAGCAGTACTTC. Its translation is CASSLSVTMSSYEQYF. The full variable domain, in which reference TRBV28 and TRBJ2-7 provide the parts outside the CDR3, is DVKVTQSSRYLVKRTGEKVFLECVQDMDHENMFWYRQDPGLGLRLIYFSYDVKMKEKGDIPEGYSVSREKKERFSLILESASTNQTSMYLCASSLSVTMSSYEQYFGPGTRLTVT.

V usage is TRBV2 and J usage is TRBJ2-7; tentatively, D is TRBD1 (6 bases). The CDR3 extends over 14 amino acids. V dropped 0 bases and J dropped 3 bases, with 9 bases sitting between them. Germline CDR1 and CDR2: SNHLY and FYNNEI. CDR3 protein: CASSEASDSYEQYF. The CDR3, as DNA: TGTGCCAGCAGTGAAGCATCGGACAGCTACGAGCAGTACTTC.

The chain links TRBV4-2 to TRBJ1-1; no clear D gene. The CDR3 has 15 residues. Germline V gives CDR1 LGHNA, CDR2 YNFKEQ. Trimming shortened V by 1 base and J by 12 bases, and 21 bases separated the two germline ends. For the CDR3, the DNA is TGTGCCAGCAGCCAAGCGGGTTCGGGTATCTATGGAACTTTCTTT. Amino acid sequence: CASSQAGSGIYGTFF.

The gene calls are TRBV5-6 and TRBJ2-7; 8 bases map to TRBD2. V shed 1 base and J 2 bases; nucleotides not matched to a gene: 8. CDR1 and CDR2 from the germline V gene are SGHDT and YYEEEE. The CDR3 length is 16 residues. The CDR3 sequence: CASSLRGGRITYEQYF. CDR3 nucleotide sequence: TGTGCCAGCAGCTTGCGCGGGGGGCGAATAACCTACGAGCAGTACTTC.

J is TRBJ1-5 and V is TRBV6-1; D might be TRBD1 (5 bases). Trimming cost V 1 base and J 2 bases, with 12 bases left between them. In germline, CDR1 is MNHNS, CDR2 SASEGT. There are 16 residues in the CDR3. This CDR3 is CASSEGGGSRNQPQHF. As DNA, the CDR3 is TGTGCCAGCAGTGAAGGCGGGGGGTCTCGCAATCAGCCCCAGCATTTT.

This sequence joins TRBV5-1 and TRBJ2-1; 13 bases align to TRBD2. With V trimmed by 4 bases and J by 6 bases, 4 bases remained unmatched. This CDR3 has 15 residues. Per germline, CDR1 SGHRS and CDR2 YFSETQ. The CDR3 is CASSPGLAGPNEQFF. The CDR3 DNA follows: TGCGCCAGCAGCCCGGGACTAGCGGGACCCAATGAGCAGTTCTTC. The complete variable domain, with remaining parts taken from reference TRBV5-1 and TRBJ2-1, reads KAGVTQTPRYLIKTRGQQVTLSCSPISGHRSVSWYQQTPGQGLQFLFEYFSETQRNKGNFPGRFSGRQFSNSRSEMNVSTLELGDSALYLCASSPGLAGPNEQFFGPGTRLTVL.

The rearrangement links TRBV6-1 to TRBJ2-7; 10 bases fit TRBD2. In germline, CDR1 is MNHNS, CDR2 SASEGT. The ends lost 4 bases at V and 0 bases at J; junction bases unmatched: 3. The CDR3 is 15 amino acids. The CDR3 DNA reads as TGTGCCAGCAGTGTTTCTAGCGGGAGCTCCTACGAGCAGTACTTC. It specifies CASSVSSGSSYEQYF.

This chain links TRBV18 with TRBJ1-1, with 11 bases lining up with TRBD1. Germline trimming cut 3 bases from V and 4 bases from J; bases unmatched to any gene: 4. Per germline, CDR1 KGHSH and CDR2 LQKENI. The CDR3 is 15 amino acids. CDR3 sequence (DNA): TGTGCCAGCTCACCGGGGACAGGGGGATCCACTGAAGCTTTCTTT. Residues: CASSPGTGGSTEAFF.

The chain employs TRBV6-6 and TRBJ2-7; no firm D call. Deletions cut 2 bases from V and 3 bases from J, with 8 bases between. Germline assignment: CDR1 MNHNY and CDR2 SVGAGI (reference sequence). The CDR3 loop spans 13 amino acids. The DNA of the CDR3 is TGTGCCAGCAGTTACGCATCTAGCTACGAGCAGTACTTC. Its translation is CASSYASSYEQYF.

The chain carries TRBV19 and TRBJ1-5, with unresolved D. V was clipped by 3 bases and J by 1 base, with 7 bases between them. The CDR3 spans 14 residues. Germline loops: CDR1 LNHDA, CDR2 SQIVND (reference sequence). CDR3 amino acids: CASSMEGSNQPQHF. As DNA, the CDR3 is TGTGCCAGTAGTATGGAGGGCAGCAATCAGCCCCAGCATTTT.

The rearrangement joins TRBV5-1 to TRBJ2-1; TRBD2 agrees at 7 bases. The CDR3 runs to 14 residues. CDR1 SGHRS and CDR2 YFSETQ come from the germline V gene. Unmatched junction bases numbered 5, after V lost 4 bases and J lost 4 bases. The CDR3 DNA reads TGCGCCAGCAGCCCAGCGGGGTTTTACAATGAGCAGTTCTTC. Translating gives CASSPAGFYNEQFF.

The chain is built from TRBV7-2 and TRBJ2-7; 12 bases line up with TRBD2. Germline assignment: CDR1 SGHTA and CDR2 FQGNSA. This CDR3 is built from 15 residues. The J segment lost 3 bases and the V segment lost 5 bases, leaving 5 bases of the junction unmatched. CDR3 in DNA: TGTGCCAGCAGCGCAGGACTAGCGGGGATCTACGAGCAGTACTTC. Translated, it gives CASSAGLAGIYEQYF.

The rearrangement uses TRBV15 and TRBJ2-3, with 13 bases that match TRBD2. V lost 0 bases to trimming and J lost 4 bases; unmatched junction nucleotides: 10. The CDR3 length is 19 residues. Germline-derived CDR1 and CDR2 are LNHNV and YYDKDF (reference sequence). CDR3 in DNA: TGTGCCACCAGCAGAGATTCCGGCATCGGACTAGCGGGAGCAGATACGCAGTATTTT. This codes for CATSRDSGIGLAGADTQYF.

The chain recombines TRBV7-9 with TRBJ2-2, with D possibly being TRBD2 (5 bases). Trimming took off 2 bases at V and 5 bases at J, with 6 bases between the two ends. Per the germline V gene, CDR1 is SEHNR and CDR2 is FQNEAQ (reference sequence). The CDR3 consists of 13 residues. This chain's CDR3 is CASSLPGTGELFF. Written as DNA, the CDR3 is TGTGCCAGCAGCTTACCGGGGACCGGGGAGCTGTTTTTT.

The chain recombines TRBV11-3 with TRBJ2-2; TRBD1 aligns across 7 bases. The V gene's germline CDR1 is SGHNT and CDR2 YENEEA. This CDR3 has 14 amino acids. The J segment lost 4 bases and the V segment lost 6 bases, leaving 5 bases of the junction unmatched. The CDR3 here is CASRDRLGTGELFF. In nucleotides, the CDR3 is TGTGCCAGCAGGGACAGGTTGGGCACCGGGGAGCTGTTTTTT.

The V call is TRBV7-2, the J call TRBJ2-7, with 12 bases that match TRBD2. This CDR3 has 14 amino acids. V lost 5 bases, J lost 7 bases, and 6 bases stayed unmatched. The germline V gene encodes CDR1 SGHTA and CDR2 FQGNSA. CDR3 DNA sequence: TGTGCCAGCAGCCTGGCTAGCGGGAGGGGAGAGCAGTACTTC. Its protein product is CASSLASGRGEQYF. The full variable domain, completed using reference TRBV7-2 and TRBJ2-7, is GAGVSQSPSNKVTEKGKDVELRCDPISGHTALYWYRQSLGQGLEFLIYFQGNSAPDKSGLPSDRFSAERTGGSVSTLTIQRTQQEDSAVYLCASSLASGRGEQYFGPGTRLTVT.

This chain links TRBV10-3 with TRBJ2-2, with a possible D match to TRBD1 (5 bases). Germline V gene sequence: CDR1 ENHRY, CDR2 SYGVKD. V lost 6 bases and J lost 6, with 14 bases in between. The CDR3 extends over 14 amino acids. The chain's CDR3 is CAISREDQAGELFF. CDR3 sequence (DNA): TGTGCCATCAGCAGGGAAGATCAGGCCGGGGAGCTGTTTTTT.

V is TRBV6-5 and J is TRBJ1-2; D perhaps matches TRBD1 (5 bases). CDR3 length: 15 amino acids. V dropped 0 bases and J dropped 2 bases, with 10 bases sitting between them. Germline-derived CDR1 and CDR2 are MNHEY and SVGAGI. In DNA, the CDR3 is TGTGCCAGCAGTTACTCGGGGGGAGCAAACTATGGCTACACCTTC. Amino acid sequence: CASSYSGGANYGYTF.

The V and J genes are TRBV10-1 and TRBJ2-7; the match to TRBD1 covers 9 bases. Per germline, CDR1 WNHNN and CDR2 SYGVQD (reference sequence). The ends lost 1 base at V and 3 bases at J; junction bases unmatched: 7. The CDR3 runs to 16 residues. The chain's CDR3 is CASSELGTGPLYEQYF. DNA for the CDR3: TGCGCCAGCAGTGAGTTAGGGACAGGGCCCCTCTACGAGCAGTACTTC.

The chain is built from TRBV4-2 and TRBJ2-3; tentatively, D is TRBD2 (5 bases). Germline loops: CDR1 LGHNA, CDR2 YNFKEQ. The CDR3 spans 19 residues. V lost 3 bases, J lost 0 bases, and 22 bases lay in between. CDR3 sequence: CASSQILAPTGSSTDTQYF. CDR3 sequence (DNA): TGTGCCAGCAGCCAGATTCTAGCCCCGACGGGCTCTAGCACAGATACGCAGTATTTT.

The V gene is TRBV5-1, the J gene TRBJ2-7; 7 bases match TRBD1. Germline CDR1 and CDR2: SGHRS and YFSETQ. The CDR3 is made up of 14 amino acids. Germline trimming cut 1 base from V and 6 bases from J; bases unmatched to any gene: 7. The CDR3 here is CASSLQGGISEQYF. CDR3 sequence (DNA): TGCGCCAGCAGCTTGCAAGGGGGCATAAGCGAGCAGTACTTC.

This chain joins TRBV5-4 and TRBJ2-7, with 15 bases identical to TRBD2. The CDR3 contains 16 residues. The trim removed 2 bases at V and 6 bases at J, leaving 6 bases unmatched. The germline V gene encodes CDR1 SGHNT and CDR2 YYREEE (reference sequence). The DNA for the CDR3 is TGTGCCAGCAGCTTAGGACTAGCGGGAGGGCTTAGCGAGCAGTACTTC. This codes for CASSLGLAGGLSEQYF.

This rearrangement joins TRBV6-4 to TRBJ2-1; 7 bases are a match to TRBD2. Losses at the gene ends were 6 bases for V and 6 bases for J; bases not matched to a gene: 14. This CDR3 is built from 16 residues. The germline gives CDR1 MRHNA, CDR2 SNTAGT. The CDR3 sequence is CASRGSDRDYPNEQFF. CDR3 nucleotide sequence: TGTGCCAGCAGGGGTTCCGACCGGGACTATCCCAATGAGCAGTTCTTC.